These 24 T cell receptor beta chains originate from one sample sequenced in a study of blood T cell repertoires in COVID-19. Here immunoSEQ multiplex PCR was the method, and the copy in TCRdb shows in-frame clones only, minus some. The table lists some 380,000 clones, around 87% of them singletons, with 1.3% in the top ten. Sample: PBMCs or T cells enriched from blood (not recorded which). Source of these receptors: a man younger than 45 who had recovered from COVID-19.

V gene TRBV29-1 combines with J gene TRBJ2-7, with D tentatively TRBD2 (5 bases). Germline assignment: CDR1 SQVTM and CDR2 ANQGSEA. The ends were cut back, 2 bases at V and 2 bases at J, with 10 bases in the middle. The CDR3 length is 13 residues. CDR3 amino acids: CSVELLETYEQYF. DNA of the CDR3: TGCAGCGTTGAATTACTAGAGACCTACGAGCAGTACTTC.

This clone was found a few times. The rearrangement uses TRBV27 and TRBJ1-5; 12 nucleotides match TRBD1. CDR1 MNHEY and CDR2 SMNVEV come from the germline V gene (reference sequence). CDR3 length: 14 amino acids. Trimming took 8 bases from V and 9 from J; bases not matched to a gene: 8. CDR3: CASQGQGARGPQHF. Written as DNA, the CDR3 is TGTGCCAGCCAGGGACAGGGGGCCCGGGGGCCCCAGCATTTT.

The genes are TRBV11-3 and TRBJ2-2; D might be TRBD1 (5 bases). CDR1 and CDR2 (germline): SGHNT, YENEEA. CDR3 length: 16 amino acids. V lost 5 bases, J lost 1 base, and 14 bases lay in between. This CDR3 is CASSPGLSRNTGELFF. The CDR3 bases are TGTGCCAGCAGCCCAGGGTTATCGAGGAACACCGGGGAGCTGTTTTTT.

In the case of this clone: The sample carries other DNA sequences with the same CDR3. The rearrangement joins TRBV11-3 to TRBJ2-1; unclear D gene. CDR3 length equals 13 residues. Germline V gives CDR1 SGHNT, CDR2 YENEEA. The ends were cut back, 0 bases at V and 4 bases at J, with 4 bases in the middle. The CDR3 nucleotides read TGTGCCAGCAGCTTAGACAGGTACAATGAGCAGTTCTTC. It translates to CASSLDRYNEQFF. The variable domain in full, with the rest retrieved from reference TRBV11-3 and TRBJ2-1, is EAGVVQSPRYKIIEKKQPVAFWCNPISGHNTLYWYLQNLGQGPELLIRYENEEAVDDSQLPKDRFSAERLKGVDSTLKIQPAELGDSAVYLCASSLDRYNEQFFGPGTRLTVL.

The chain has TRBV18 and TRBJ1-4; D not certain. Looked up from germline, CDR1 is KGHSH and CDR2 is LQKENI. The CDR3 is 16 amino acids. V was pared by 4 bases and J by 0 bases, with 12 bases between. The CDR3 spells CASSLASPATNEKLFF. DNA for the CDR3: TGTGCCAGCTCACTAGCGAGCCCTGCAACTAATGAAAAACTGTTTTTT. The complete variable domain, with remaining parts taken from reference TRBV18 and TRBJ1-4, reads NAGVMQNPRHLVRRRGQEARLRCSPMKGHSHVYWYRQLPEEGLKFMVYLQKENIIDESGMPKERFSAEFPKEGPSILRIQQVVRGDSAAYFCASSLASPATNEKLFFGSGTQLSVL.

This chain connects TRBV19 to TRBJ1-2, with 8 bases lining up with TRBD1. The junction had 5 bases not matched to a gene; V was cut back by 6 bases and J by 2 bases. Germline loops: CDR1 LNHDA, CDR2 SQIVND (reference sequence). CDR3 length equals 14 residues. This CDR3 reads CASSRTGKNYGYTF. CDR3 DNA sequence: TGTGCCAGTAGCCGGACAGGGAAAAACTATGGCTACACCTTC.

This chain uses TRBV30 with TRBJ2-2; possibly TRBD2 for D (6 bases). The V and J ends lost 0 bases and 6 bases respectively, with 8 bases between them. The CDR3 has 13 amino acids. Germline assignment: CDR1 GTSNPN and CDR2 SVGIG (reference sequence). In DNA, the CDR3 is TGTGCCTGGAGTGTGGGGGGAGCCGGGGAGCTGTTTTTT. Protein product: CAWSVGGAGELFF. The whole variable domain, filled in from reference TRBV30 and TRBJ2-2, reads SQTIHQWPATLVQPVGSPLSLECTVEGTSNPNLYWYRQAAGRGLQLLFYSVGIGQISSEVPQNLSASRPQDRQFILSSKKLLLSDSGFYLCAWSVGGAGELFFGEGSRLTVL.

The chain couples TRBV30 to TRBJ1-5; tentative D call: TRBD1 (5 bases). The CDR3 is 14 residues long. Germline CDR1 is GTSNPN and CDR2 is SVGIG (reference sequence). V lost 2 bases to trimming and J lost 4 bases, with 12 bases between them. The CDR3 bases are TGTGCCTGGAGTTGGCAGGGCGGTAATCAGCCCCAGCATTTT. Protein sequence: CAWSWQGGNQPQHF.

The CDR3 nucleotides are TGTGCCAGCAGCTTGGACCCTTCGGGGGCCAAAAACATTCAGTACTTC. Its translation: CASSLDPSGAKNIQYF. The genes are TRBV5-4 and TRBJ2-4, with a possible D match to TRBD2 (5 bases). The CDR3 consists of 16 residues. Germline CDR1 is SGHNT and CDR2 is YYREEE (reference sequence). Trimming left V 0 bases short and J 1 base short, with 11 bases between.

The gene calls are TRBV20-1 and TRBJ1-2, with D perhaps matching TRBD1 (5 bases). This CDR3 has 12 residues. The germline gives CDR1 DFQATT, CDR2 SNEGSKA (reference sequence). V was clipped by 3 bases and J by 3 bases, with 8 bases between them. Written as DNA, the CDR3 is TGCAGTGCTAGTACGGGGGACTATGGCTACACCTTC. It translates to CSASTGDYGYTF.

CDR3 nucleotides: TGTGCCAGCAGACAGGGAGTCACTGAAGCTTTCTTT. Encoded protein: CASRQGVTEAFF. V is TRBV12-3 or TRBV12-4 and J is TRBJ1-1; perhaps TRBD1 as D (6 bases). Trimming pared 6 bases from V and 4 bases from J, leaving 9 bases between. This CDR3 is built from 12 residues.

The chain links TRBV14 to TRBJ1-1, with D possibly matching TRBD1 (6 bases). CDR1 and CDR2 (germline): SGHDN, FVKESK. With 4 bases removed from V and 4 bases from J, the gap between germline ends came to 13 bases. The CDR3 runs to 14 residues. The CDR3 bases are TGTGCCAGCAGCCCCTTGCGGGGGGCCACTGAAGCTTTCTTT. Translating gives CASSPLRGATEAFF.

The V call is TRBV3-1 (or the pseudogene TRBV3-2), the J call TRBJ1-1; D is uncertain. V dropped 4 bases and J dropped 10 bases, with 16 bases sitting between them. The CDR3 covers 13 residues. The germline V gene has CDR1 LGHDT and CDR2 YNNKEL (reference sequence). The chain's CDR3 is CASSPAGSVGAFF. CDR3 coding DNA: TGTGCCAGCAGCCCCGCGGGTAGTGTCGGAGCTTTCTTT.

CDR3 coding DNA: TGTGCCAGCAGCTTGGTGGTAGCGGGGAACACTGAAGCTTTCTTT. This codes for CASSLVVAGNTEAFF. The V gene is TRBV5-6, the J gene TRBJ1-1, with D hard to call. The ends were cut back, 0 bases at V and 1 base at J, with 10 bases in the middle. The CDR3 has 15 residues. Germline CDR1 SGHDT, CDR2 YYEEEE.

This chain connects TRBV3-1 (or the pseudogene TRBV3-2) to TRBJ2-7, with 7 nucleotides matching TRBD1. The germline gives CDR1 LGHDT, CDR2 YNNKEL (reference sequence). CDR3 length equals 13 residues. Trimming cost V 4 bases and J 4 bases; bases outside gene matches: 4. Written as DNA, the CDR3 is TGTGCCAGCAGCCGAAGGGGACAGTACGAGCAGTACTTC. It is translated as CASSRRGQYEQYF.

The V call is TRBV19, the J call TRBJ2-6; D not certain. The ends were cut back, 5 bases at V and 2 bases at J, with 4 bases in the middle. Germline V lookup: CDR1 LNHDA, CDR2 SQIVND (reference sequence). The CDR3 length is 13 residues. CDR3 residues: CASSPTGANVLTF. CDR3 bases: TGTGCCAGTAGTCCTACTGGGGCCAACGTCCTGACTTTC.

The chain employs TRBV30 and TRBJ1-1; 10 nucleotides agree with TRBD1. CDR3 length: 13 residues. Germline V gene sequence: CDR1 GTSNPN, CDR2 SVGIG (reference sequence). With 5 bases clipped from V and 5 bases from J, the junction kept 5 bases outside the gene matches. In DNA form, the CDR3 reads TGTGCCTGGTGCCGGGACAGGGGAACTGAAGCTTTCTTT. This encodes CAWCRDRGTEAFF.

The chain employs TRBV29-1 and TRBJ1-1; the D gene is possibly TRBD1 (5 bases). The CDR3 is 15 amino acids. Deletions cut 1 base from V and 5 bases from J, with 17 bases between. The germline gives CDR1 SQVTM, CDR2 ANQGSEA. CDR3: CSVEVGTRGVTEAFF. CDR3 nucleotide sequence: TGCAGCGTTGAAGTCGGGACCCGGGGGGTGACTGAAGCTTTCTTT.

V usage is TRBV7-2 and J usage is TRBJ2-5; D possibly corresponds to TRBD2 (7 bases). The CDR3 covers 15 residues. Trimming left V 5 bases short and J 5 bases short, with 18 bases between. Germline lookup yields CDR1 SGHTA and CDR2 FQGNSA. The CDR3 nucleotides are TGTGCCAGCAGCCAACAGGGAGGGGTCGTCGAGACCCAGTACTTC. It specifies CASSQQGGVVETQYF.

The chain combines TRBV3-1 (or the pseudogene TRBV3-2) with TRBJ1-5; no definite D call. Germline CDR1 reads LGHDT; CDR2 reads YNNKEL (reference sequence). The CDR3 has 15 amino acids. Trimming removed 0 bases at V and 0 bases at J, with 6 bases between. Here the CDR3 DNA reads TGTGCCAGCAGCCAAGACGCGAATAGCAATCAGCCCCAGCATTTT. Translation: CASSQDANSNQPQHF.

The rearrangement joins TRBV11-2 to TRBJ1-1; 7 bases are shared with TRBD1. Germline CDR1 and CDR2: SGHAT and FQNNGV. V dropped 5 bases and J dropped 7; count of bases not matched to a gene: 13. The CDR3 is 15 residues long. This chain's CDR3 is CASSRQGQRPIEAFF. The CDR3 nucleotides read TGTGCCAGCAGCCGCCAGGGACAGAGACCGATTGAAGCTTTCTTT.

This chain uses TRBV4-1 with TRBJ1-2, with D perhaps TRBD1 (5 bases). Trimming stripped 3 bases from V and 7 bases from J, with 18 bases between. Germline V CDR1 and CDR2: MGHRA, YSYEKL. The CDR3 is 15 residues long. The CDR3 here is CASSQSQGVVFGYTF. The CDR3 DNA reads TGCGCCAGCAGCCAGTCCCAAGGGGTGGTTTTTGGCTACACCTTC.

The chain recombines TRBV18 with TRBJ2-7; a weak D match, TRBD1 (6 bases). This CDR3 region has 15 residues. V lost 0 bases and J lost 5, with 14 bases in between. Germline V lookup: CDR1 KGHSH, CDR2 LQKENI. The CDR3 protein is CASSPPAMGADEQYF. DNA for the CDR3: TGTGCCAGCTCACCACCGGCTATGGGGGCGGACGAGCAGTACTTC.

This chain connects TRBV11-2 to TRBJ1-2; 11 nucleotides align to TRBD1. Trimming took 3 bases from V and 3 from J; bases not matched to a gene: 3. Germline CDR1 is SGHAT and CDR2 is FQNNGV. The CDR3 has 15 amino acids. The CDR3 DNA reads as TGTGCCAGCAGCTTCGGACAGGGGGCTCACTATGGCTACACCTTC. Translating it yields CASSFGQGAHYGYTF.